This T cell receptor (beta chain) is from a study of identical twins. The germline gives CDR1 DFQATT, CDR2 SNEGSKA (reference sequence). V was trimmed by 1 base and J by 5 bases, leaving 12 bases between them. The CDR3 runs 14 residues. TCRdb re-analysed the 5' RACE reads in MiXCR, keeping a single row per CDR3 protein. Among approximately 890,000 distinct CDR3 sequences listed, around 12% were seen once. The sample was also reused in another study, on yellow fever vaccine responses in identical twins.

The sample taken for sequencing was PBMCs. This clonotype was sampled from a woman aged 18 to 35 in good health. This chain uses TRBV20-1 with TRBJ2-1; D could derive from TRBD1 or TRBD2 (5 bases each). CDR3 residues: CSARGGGTNNEQFF. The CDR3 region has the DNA TGCAGTGCTAGAGGTGGGGGAACCAACAATGAGCAGTTCTTC.